This is a list of T cell receptor beta chains from one sample in a study of response to subunit inactivated influenza vaccine. TCRdb re-called the RT-PCR reads with MiXCR, one entry per CDR3 protein. The sample has a few hundred thousand distinct CDR3 sequences, around 15% seen once; the top ten hold around 10%. The sample in question was PBMCs from blood, obtained 12 days after vaccination. The receptors here all came from a man between 45 and 60 years old who received an inactivated influenza vaccine. The CDR3 runs from the conserved cysteine through the conserved F or W. The D gene is left open where the match is weak. Clone size is not always given. Where it is, it says once, few, many or a class for expanded clones.

size: few; D: -; V: TRBV25-1; J: TRBJ1-3; DNA: TGTGCCAGCAGCAGAGGGGGGTATGGAAACACCATATATTTT; CDR3: CASSRGGYGNTIYF
size: few; D: TRBD1; V: TRBV4-2; J: TRBJ2-7; DNA: TGTGCCAGCAGCCCTTCCGGACAGGGAGGCGAGCAGTACTTC; CDR3: CASSPSGQGGEQYF
size: few; D: TRBD1; V: TRBV12-3/TRBV12-4; J: TRBJ1-6; DNA: TGTGCCAGCAGTTTGGGGACAGGTAACAATTCACCCCTCCACTTT; CDR3: CASSLGTGNNSPLHF
size: -; D: -; V: TRBV19; J: TRBJ2-7; DNA: TGTGCCAGTAGTATTTGGGACGGAGAGGGCGAGCAGTACTTC; CDR3: CASSIWDGEGEQYF
size: -; D: TRBD2; V: TRBV6-5; J: TRBJ2-3; DNA: TGTGCCAGCAGTTCCCCCTTTAGCGGGGGTTTAGATACGCAGTATTTT; CDR3: CASSSPFSGGLDTQYF
size: -; D: -; V: TRBV5-1; J: TRBJ1-2; DNA: TGCGCCAGCAGCTTGGAGCAGGGGCGTGAAGGCTACACCTTC; CDR3: CASSLEQGREGYTF
size: many; D: -; V: TRBV5-1; J: TRBJ2-7; DNA: TGCGCCAGCAGCTTGGGACCAGGTGTATCCTACGAGCAGTACTTC; CDR3: CASSLGPGVSYEQYF
size: -; D: TRBD1; V: TRBV9; J: TRBJ2-7; DNA: TGTGCCAGCAGCGTAGCGGGACAGGGTAGGGACGAGCAGTACTTC; CDR3: CASSVAGQGRDEQYF
size: few; D: -; V: TRBV4-2; J: TRBJ2-7; DNA: TGTGCCAGCAGCCAAGAGTACAGAGGGTCCTACGAGCAGTACTTC; CDR3: CASSQEYRGSYEQYF
size: few; D: TRBD2; V: TRBV19; J: TRBJ2-1; DNA: TGTGCCAGTAGTATGGGACTAGTTTCCTACAATGAGCAGTTCTTC; CDR3: CASSMGLVSYNEQFF
size: -; D: -; V: TRBV12-3/TRBV12-4; J: TRBJ2-7; DNA: TGTGCCACCTCGGCGTCTAGCTCCTACGAGCAGTACTTC; CDR3: CATSASSSYEQYF
size: few; D: TRBD1; V: TRBV10-3; J: TRBJ2-1; DNA: TGTGCCACCGCGACTACAGGGGCCTCCTACAATGAGCAGTTCTTC; CDR3: CATATTGASYNEQFF
size: many; D: TRBD1; V: TRBV7-9; J: TRBJ2-1; DNA: TGTGCCAGCAGCTTAGGCAGGGGGAATTACAATGAGCAGTTCTTC; CDR3: CASSLGRGNYNEQFF
size: -; D: TRBD1; V: TRBV5-1; J: TRBJ2-7; DNA: TGCGCCAGCAGCTTGGGGGACAGAACTAGCTCCTACGAGCAGTACTTC; CDR3: CASSLGDRTSSYEQYF
size: few; D: TRBD2; V: TRBV5-1; J: TRBJ2-5; DNA: TGCGCCAGCAGAGTAGGGCGGGGGGGCGAGGAGACCCAGTACTTC; CDR3: CASRVGRGGEETQYF
size: -; D: -; V: TRBV11-1; J: TRBJ2-7; DNA: TGTGCCAGCAGCTTACCGGACCGAAACTACGAGCAGTACTTC; CDR3: CASSLPDRNYEQYF
size: -; D: -; V: TRBV7-9; J: TRBJ1-1; DNA: TGTGCCAGCAGCCCCGACTACGCTGAAGCTTTCTTT; CDR3: CASSPDYAEAFF
size: few; D: -; V: TRBV18; J: TRBJ2-5; DNA: TGTGCCAGCTCCACCACCAGCAGCCAAGAGACCCAGTACTTC; CDR3: CASSTTSSQETQYF
size: -; D: TRBD2; V: TRBV12-3/TRBV12-4; J: TRBJ2-3; DNA: TGTGCCAGCGGACCTCGGGCGGGAGGTTTCGCAGATACGCAGTATTTT; CDR3: CASGPRAGGFADTQYF
size: few; D: TRBD2; V: TRBV29-1; J: TRBJ2-1; DNA: TGCAGCGCCTCCCAGGGGGGACTAGCGGGAGTCTATGAGCAGTTCTTC; CDR3: CSASQGGLAGVYEQFF
size: -; D: -; V: TRBV24-1; J: TRBJ2-1; DNA: TGTGCCACCAGTGATTACAATGAGCAGTTCTTC; CDR3: CATSDYNEQFF
size: few; D: -; V: TRBV20-1; J: TRBJ2-5; DNA: TGCAGTGCTAGAGATCCCCGGCTAGGCGAGACCCAGTACTTC; CDR3: CSARDPRLGETQYF
size: -; D: -; V: TRBV16; J: TRBJ1-1; DNA: TGTGCCAGCAGCGTGACCGGTGAAGCTTTCTTT; CDR3: CASSVTGEAFF
size: many; D: -; V: TRBV6-5; J: TRBJ2-2; DNA: TGTGCCAGCAGTTACGGGGACTCGTGGTCCGGGGAGCTGTTTTTT; CDR3: CASSYGDSWSGELFF
size: -; D: TRBD2; V: TRBV15; J: TRBJ2-7; DNA: TGTGCCACCAGCAGAGATTGGCTAGCGGGGCAGTACTTC; CDR3: CATSRDWLAGQYF
size: -; D: -; V: TRBV7-2; J: TRBJ2-3; DNA: TGTGCCAGCAGCCCATCCCCTTTCGTGGGAGATACGCAGTATTTT; CDR3: CASSPSPFVGDTQYF
size: few; D: TRBD2; V: TRBV9; J: TRBJ2-6; DNA: TGTGCCAGCAGCGCCGGGACTAACCTTTACTACTCTGGGGCCAACGTCCTGACTTTC; CDR3: CASSAGTNLYYSGANVLTF
size: -; D: -; V: TRBV2; J: TRBJ2-1; DNA: TGTGCCAGCAGTGGAGGCAGGTCCAATGAGCAGTTCTTC; CDR3: CASSGGRSNEQFF
size: few; D: TRBD1; V: TRBV20-1; J: TRBJ2-5; DNA: TGCAGTGCTAAAGACAGGGATTGGTACCAAGAGACCCAGTACTTC; CDR3: CSAKDRDWYQETQYF
size: few; D: TRBD1; V: TRBV15; J: TRBJ1-2; DNA: TGTGCCACCAGCGAACAGGGGGATGGCTACACCTTC; CDR3: CATSEQGDGYTF
size: few; D: -; V: TRBV11-2; J: TRBJ2-6; DNA: TGTGCCAGCAGCCTTCCCAGGGGCTCTGGGGCCAACGTCCTGACTTTC; CDR3: CASSLPRGSGANVLTF
size: many; D: -; V: TRBV5-6; J: TRBJ2-1; DNA: TGTGCCAGCAGCTTGTACAGCTACAATGAGCAGTTCTTC; CDR3: CASSLYSYNEQFF
size: few; D: -; V: TRBV24-1; J: TRBJ2-3; DNA: TGTGCCACCAGCCGCCCGGCTAGCTCCTCTAGCACAGATACGCAGTATTTT; CDR3: CATSRPASSSSTDTQYF
size: many; D: -; V: TRBV27; J: TRBJ2-2; DNA: TGTGCCAGCACAAACACCGGGGAGCTGTTTTTT; CDR3: CASTNTGELFF
size: -; D: TRBD2; V: TRBV29-1; J: TRBJ2-1; DNA: TGCAGCGTTGGCAGGTCGGGACTACCAAGGGGTGAGCAGTTCTTC; CDR3: CSVGRSGLPRGEQFF
size: -; D: TRBD1; V: TRBV6-1; J: TRBJ2-7; DNA: TGTGCCAGCAGGGTCGGACAGGGAAGCTCCTACGAGCAGTACTTC; CDR3: CASRVGQGSSYEQYF
size: few; D: -; V: TRBV2; J: TRBJ2-5; DNA: TGTGCCAGCACTCCATCGGGGAGGGGACAACCGTACTTC; CDR3: CASTPSGRGQPYF
size: -; D: -; V: TRBV4-2; J: TRBJ2-1; DNA: TGTGCCAGCAGCCCCGGCGCCCATGAGCAGTTCTTC; CDR3: CASSPGAHEQFF
size: many; D: TRBD1; V: TRBV13; J: TRBJ2-5; DNA: TGTGCCAGCAGCAGGGACAGGGGGCTCGGAGAGACCCAGTACTTC; CDR3: CASSRDRGLGETQYF
size: few; D: -; V: TRBV7-9; J: TRBJ2-1; DNA: TGCGCCAGCAGCTTAGCGCTGGACACGCCCTTCTTC; CDR3: CASSLALDTPFF
size: -; D: -; V: TRBV5-1; J: TRBJ1-1; DNA: TGCGCCAGCAGACGGGACTCAAGGGCAAACACTGAAGCTTTCTTT; CDR3: CASRRDSRANTEAFF
size: many; D: TRBD1; V: TRBV5-1; J: TRBJ2-7; DNA: TGCGCCAGCAGCTTACAGGGGGCTAAGAGCGAGCAGTACTTC; CDR3: CASSLQGAKSEQYF
size: few; D: TRBD1; V: TRBV11-2; J: TRBJ2-7; DNA: TGTGCCAGCAGCTTCGCTGTTAGGACAGGGATCTACGAGCAGTACTTC; CDR3: CASSFAVRTGIYEQYF
size: -; D: -; V: TRBV10-1; J: TRBJ2-7; DNA: TGCGCCAGCAGTGAGTCGGGGGTCTACGAGCAGTACTTC; CDR3: CASSESGVYEQYF